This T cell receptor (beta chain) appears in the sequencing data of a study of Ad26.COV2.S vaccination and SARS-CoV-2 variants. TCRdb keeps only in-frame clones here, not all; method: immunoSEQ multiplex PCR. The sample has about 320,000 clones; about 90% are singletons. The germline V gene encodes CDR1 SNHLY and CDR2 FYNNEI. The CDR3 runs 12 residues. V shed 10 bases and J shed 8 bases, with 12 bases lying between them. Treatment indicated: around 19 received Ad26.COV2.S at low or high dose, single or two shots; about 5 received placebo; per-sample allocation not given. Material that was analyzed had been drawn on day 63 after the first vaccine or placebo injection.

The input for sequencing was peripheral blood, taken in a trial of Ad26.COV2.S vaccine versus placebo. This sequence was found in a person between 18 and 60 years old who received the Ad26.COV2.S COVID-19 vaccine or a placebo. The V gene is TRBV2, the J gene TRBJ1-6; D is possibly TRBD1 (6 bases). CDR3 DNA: TGTGCCATCTGGGGGGGCGATTCACCCCTCCACTTT. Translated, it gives CAIWGGDSPLHF. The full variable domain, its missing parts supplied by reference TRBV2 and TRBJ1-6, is EPEVTQTPSHQVTQMGQEVILRCVPISNHLYFYWYRQILGQKVEFLVSFYNNEISEKSEIFDDQFSVERPDGSNFTLKIRSTKLEDSAMYFCAIWGGDSPLHFGNGTRLTVT.